This paragraph reports one TCR beta chain. Its cognate antigen is unknown. These data come from a study of beta chain features in type 1 diabetes. CDR3 length: 14 residues. CDR1 is MDHEN, CDR2 SYDVKM, per germline. The V end lost 3 bases, the J end lost 2 bases, and 9 bases lay between the germline ends. Whole-study findings and limits: Shortening of TCRB CDR3s, moderate but significant, appeared in all four CD4+ subsets of Type 1 diabetes patients.

Sequenced material consisted of expressed TCRB transcripts (all of the isolated RNA was reverse transcribed). Using immunoSEQ multiplex PCR, the repertoire was profiled, and TCRdb retains in-frame clones only, with some absent. The sample holds about 160,000 clones, 9% to 10% seen once. Sequencing was done on a sample of central memory CD4+ T cells from blood. The genes are TRBV28 and TRBJ2-3; a possible D gene is TRBD2 (6 bases). This TCR was sampled from a woman aged 25 to 39 with type 1 diabetes. CDR3 loop: CASSFGGTTDTQYF. The CDR3 bases are TGTGCCAGCAGTTTCGGCGGGACCACAGATACGCAGTATTTT.